The T cell receptor (beta chain) under discussion was sequenced for a study of blood T cell repertoires in COVID-19. Study as a whole: Acute-phase and convalescent COVID-19 samples originated in the United States, Italy and Spain. From T cells, B-cell-depleted T cells, or PBMCs came the material, which was cDNA or gDNA.

V lost 7 bases, J lost 0 bases, and 14 bases lay in between. Germline CDR1 SGHNT, CDR2 YYREEE (reference sequence). The length of the CDR3 is 15 residues. Original handling: Amplified reference gene primers provided the basis for estimating nucleated cell counts. TCRdb's table, derived via immunoSEQ multiplex PCR, lists solely in-frame clones and lacks some. V, J and clone size derive from that table, while D and trimming were established from the DNA sequence. This sample has more than 70,000 clones, with around nine tenths found just once. The origin of this receptor is a woman in her 50s in a cohort sampled during active COVID-19. V is TRBV5-4 and J is TRBJ1-3, with D possibly matching TRBD1 (6 bases). Sequenced sample: peripheral blood. The CDR3 bases are TGTGCCAGCTCTACAGGGCAGTACTCTGGAAACACCATATATTTT. Its translation: CASSTGQYSGNTIYF.